Included here is one T cell receptor beta chain sequence, with context. The data originate from a study of blood T cell repertoires in COVID-19. Study-wide background: Samples representing acute and convalescent COVID-19 were sourced from the United States, Italy and Spain. T cells, B-cell-depleted T cells, or PBMCs provided the cDNA or gDNA that served as material.

Original processing notes: By means of reference gene primer amplification, nucleated cell counts were estimated. TCRdb keeps only in-frame clones here, not all; method: immunoSEQ multiplex PCR. The V and J calls and the clone size are those of that table, but D and trimming were determined from the DNA. The table includes approximately 210,000 clones, roughly 82% detected once. V lost 2 bases to trimming and J lost 4 bases, with 10 bases between them. The CDR3 has 14 residues. Germline V gene data show CDR1 as SEHNR and CDR2 as FQNEAQ (reference sequence). This clonotype was obtained from a woman in her forties with acute or convalescent COVID-19. The genes are TRBV7-9 and TRBJ2-3; the D is unclear. Material: peripheral blood. CDR3 residues: CASSLIQDSDTQYF. CDR3 sequence (DNA): TGTGCCAGCAGCTTAATTCAGGATTCAGATACGCAGTATTTT.